A single sample gave rise to the 23 T cell receptor beta chains below, sequenced in a study of CD8 T cells in cerebrospinal fluid in Alzheimer's disease. TCRdb reprocessed the 10x single-cell sequencing reads and keeps a single row for each CDR3 protein, giving no DNA. This sample lists about 800 distinct CDR3 sequences; its ten largest clones have 16%. The sequencing input was cerebrospinal fluid. These receptors came from a human donor with Parkinson's disease.

Considering frequency, this clonotype is medium-sized (0.01 to 0.1%). The chain carries TRBV3-1 and TRBJ2-2; checking the TCRdb D call of TRBD1 is not possible without DNA. Per the germline V gene, CDR1 is LGHDT and CDR2 is YNNKEL (reference sequence). The CDR3 is 12 amino acids. The CDR3 protein is CASSQTGRELFF.

This clonotype is identified as medium-sized from frequency. The V gene is TRBV20-1, the J gene TRBJ1-6; the D call of TRBD1 rests on TCRdb alone, since no DNA is present to check it. Looked up from germline, CDR1 is DFQATT and CDR2 is SNEGSKA (reference sequence). This CDR3 is built from 13 residues. CDR3 protein: CSARDPQDSPLHF.

This clonotype ranks as medium-sized (0.01 to 0.1%) in terms of frequency. CDR3 residues: CSARTGGGPTEAFF. This chain links TRBV20-1 with TRBJ1-1. CDR1 and CDR2 from the germline V gene are DFQATT and SNEGSKA (reference sequence). This CDR3 is 14 amino acids long.

This clonotype is labeled medium-sized based on frequency. This chain links TRBV7-2 with TRBJ2-7; the D gene TCRdb calls, TRBD1, cannot be checked with no DNA. The CDR3 has 16 residues. Germline V CDR1 and CDR2: SGHTA, FQGNSA. The chain's CDR3 is CASSFNPGTGSHEQYF.

This clonotype is labeled large based on frequency. The gene calls are TRBV11-2 and TRBJ2-5; TCRdb gives TRBD2 as the D gene, but with no DNA this cannot be confirmed. The CDR3 spans 15 residues. Looked up from germline, CDR1 is SGHAT and CDR2 is FQNNGV. CDR3: CASSAGLAGQETQYF.

According to its frequency, this clonotype is medium-sized. The chain has TRBV29-1 and TRBJ2-3; there is no DNA to check the TCRdb D call of TRBD2. The germline CDR1 and CDR2 sequences are SQVTM and ANQGSEA. The CDR3 spans 14 residues. CDR3 sequence: CSGTSGRITDTQYF.

By frequency, this clonotype registers medium-sized (0.01 to 0.1%). The rearrangement links TRBV18 to TRBJ2-7; the TCRdb call, TRBD2, lacks DNA for checking. Germline CDR1 KGHSH, CDR2 LQKENI. CDR3 size: 13 residues. The CDR3 protein is CASSLDSSNEQYF.

Judged by frequency, this clonotype is large (0.1 to 1%). This chain connects TRBV30 to TRBJ2-6. This CDR3 has 17 residues. The V gene's germline CDR1 is GTSNPN and CDR2 SVGIG (reference sequence). This CDR3 reads CAWSPYPGGSGANVLTF.

Considering frequency, this clonotype is medium-sized. This rearrangement joins TRBV12-3 or TRBV12-4 to TRBJ2-7; TCRdb names TRBD1, which stays unverified in the absence of DNA. The CDR3 is 16 residues long. CDR3 region: CASSPPGQGLKNEQYF.

The chain is built from TRBV7-8 and TRBJ1-2. This CDR3 contains 15 residues. Germline CDR1 and CDR2: SGHVS and FQNEAQ. The chain's CDR3 is CASSLKTVPNYGYTF.

According to its frequency, this clonotype is large. The J gene is TRBJ2-1, the V gene TRBV11-1; TCRdb selects TRBD1, and the lack of DNA leaves this call unchecked. This CDR3 is 19 amino acids long. Germline V gene data show CDR1 as SGHAT and CDR2 as FQDESV (reference sequence). CDR3 loop: CASSAPKMETPKSYNEQFF.

Judged by frequency, this clonotype is large. The rearrangement uses TRBV9 and TRBJ1-6; TCRdb picks TRBD1, but there is no DNA to check that call. Germline CDR1 reads SGDLS; CDR2 reads YYNGEE. The CDR3 has 15 residues. The CDR3 reads CASSSPGTGVSPLHF.

By frequency, this clonotype registers medium-sized (0.01 to 0.1%). This chain connects TRBV20-1 to TRBJ2-7; TCRdb calls TRBD2, which cannot be checked without DNA. The CDR3 loop spans 14 amino acids. Looked up from germline, CDR1 is DFQATT and CDR2 is SNEGSKA (reference sequence). CDR3: CSARDLAGGPEQYF.

This clonotype registers large by frequency. This chain uses TRBV25-1 with TRBJ1-6. Germline values: CDR1 MGHDK, CDR2 SYGVNS. The CDR3 spans 13 residues. The CDR3 reads CASSQPYNSPLHF.

This clonotype is labeled medium-sized based on frequency. The chain's CDR3 is CASKTGGVFSNQPQHF. V is TRBV28 and J is TRBJ1-5; the D gene TCRdb calls, TRBD1, cannot be checked with no DNA. Germline V gives CDR1 MDHEN, CDR2 SYDVKM. This CDR3 spans 16 amino acids.

This clonotype counts as large by frequency. The chain links TRBV28 to TRBJ2-7; TCRdb lists TRBD1, though no DNA is available to test this call. This CDR3 is built from 14 residues. CDR1 MDHEN and CDR2 SYDVKM come from the germline V gene. CDR3 region: CASSLTQGSGEQYF.

This clonotype is medium-sized (0.01 to 0.1%) by frequency. This chain connects TRBV6-2 or TRBV6-3 to TRBJ1-1; the D call of TRBD1 rests on TCRdb alone, since no DNA is present to check it. Germline V lookup: CDR1 MNHEY, CDR2 SVGEGT. The CDR3 runs to 17 residues. The CDR3 reads CASSYSTGGGMNTEAFF.

This clonotype counts as medium-sized by frequency. This chain links TRBV28 with TRBJ1-5; the TCRdb call, TRBD1, lacks DNA for checking. The CDR3 runs to 15 residues. The germline CDR1 and CDR2 sequences are MDHEN and SYDVKM. CDR3 protein: CASSSGTGENQPQHF. Filled out from reference TRBV28 and TRBJ1-5, the complete variable domain reads DVKVTQSSRYLVKRTGEKVFLECVQDMDHENMFWYRQDPGLGLRLIYFSYDVKMKEKGDIPEGYSVSREKKERFSLILESASTNQTSMYLCASSSGTGENQPQHFGDGTRLSIL.

J is TRBJ2-5 and V is TRBV5-4; lacking DNA, the TRBD2 call made by TCRdb goes unchecked. This CDR3 is built from 15 residues. Germline V CDR1 and CDR2: SGHNT, YYREEE (reference sequence). CDR3: CASSRGTSGEQTQYF.

V and J are TRBV5-5 and TRBJ1-5; TCRdb outputs TRBD1, but without DNA this stays unchecked. The length of the CDR3 is 16 residues. Germline V gene data show CDR1 as SGHKS and CDR2 as YYEKEE (reference sequence). CDR3 sequence: CASSLAATRADQPQHF.

This clonotype shows up as medium-sized by frequency. This sequence joins TRBV7-2 and TRBJ1-5. The CDR3 contains 15 residues. The germline CDR1 and CDR2 sequences are SGHTA and FQGNSA. CDR3 sequence: CASSFKGIDNQPQHF.

Judged by frequency, this clonotype is medium-sized. The V call is TRBV14, the J call TRBJ1-6. Germline V lookup: CDR1 SGHDN, CDR2 FVKESK. The CDR3 is 14 amino acids. The CDR3 region is CASSPSGQNSPLHF.

This chain uses TRBV29-1 with TRBJ2-3; TCRdb reports TRBD1, a call that lacks DNA to check it against. CDR3 length: 13 amino acids. Germline CDR1 SQVTM, CDR2 ANQGSEA. This CDR3 reads CSVDQGGTDTQYF.